Following are 32 T cell receptor beta chains from one sample sequenced in a study of blood T cell repertoires in COVID-19. The protocol was immunoSEQ multiplex PCR, while the TCRdb copy is restricted to in-frame clones and leaves out a portion. The profile shows some 100,000 clones, 65% to 90% of them singletons. Sequencing used PBMCs or T cells enriched from blood (not recorded which). The receptors originated from a woman aged 45-60 years who had recovered from COVID-19.

The rearrangement uses TRBV7-3 and TRBJ2-3; the match to TRBD2 covers 12 bases. This CDR3 is 17 amino acids long. J gave up 4 bases and V 4 bases, and 9 bases lay outside the gene matches. Germline CDR1 reads SGHTA; CDR2 reads FQGTGA. The CDR3 loop is CASSSLPTSGSADTQYF. For the CDR3, the DNA is TGTGCCAGCAGCTCTCTACCGACTAGCGGGAGTGCAGATACGCAGTATTTT.

V usage is TRBV11-3 and J usage is TRBJ2-7; TRBD1 might be the D (6 bases). Germline assignment: CDR1 SGHNT and CDR2 YENEEA. The V and J ends lost 0 bases and 5 bases respectively, with 11 bases between them. The CDR3 contains 14 residues. The CDR3 region is CASSLDGDNHEQYF. CDR3 bases: TGTGCCAGCAGCTTAGATGGGGACAATCACGAGCAGTACTTC.

The chain is built from TRBV5-1 and TRBJ2-7, with 7 bases matching TRBD1. Germline CDR1 and CDR2: SGHRS and YFSETQ. V was clipped by 4 bases and J by 4 bases; unmatched bases: 8. The CDR3 has 14 residues. This chain's CDR3 is CASSASGGGYEQYF. CDR3 DNA: TGCGCCAGCAGCGCTTCAGGGGGTGGGTACGAGCAGTACTTC.

The chain is built from TRBV10-3 and TRBJ1-3; 7 positions agree with TRBD1. Looked up from germline, CDR1 is ENHRY and CDR2 is SYGVKD. The V segment lost 4 bases and the J segment 6 bases; nucleotides outside the gene matches: 12. The CDR3 runs to 16 residues. The CDR3 DNA reads TGTGCCATCAGTGGGACCATGACAGGGCTGGCAAACACCATATATTTT. Protein product: CAISGTMTGLANTIYF.

V is TRBV6-5 and J is TRBJ1-1; D may be TRBD1 (6 bases). This CDR3 is 15 amino acids long. The germline V gene encodes CDR1 MNHEY and CDR2 SVGAGI. With 3 bases removed from V and 3 bases from J, the gap between germline ends came to 14 bases. The CDR3 loop reads CASSYDRYWDTEAFF. The CDR3 DNA is TGTGCCAGCAGTTATGACAGGTACTGGGACACTGAAGCTTTCTTT.

V usage is TRBV3-1 (or the pseudogene TRBV3-2) and J usage is TRBJ1-1; 8 bases align to TRBD1. The germline V gene encodes CDR1 LGHDT and CDR2 YNNKEL (reference sequence). Trimming took 2 bases from V and 8 from J; bases not matched to a gene: 7. The CDR3 extends over 14 amino acids. DNA of the CDR3: TGTGCCAGCAGCCAACGAGCAGGGGGCAAGGAAGCTTTCTTT. Residues: CASSQRAGGKEAFF.

This rearrangement joins TRBV2 to TRBJ2-1; maybe TRBD2 (5 bases). Trimming cost V 5 bases and J 8 bases, with 7 bases left between them. CDR1 SNHLY and CDR2 FYNNEI come from the germline V gene. This CDR3 has 11 residues. DNA for the CDR3: TGTGCCAGCAGTACTAGGGATGAGCAGTTCTTC. This encodes CASSTRDEQFF.

The chain has TRBV7-9 and TRBJ1-5; possible D gene TRBD1, 5 bases. Germline-derived CDR1 and CDR2 are SEHNR and FQNEAQ (reference sequence). V lost 4 bases and J lost 0, with 10 bases in between. CDR3 length equals 15 residues. The CDR3 protein is CASSSPGYSNQPQHF. In DNA, the CDR3 is TGTGCCAGCAGCTCCCCAGGGTATAGCAATCAGCCCCAGCATTTT. The entire variable domain, with the rest obtained from reference TRBV7-9 and TRBJ1-5, is as follows: DTGVSQNPRHKITKRGQNVTFRCDPISEHNRLYWYRQTLGQGPEFLTYFQNEAQLEKSRLLSDRFSAERPKGSFSTLEIQRTEQGDSAMYLCASSSPGYSNQPQHFGDGTRLSIL.

The V and J genes are TRBV20-1 and TRBJ1-5; D might be TRBD1 (6 bases). The CDR3 runs to 11 residues. V shed 8 bases and J shed 13 bases, with 18 bases lying between them. Germline V gene lookup returns CDR1 DFQATT and CDR2 SNEGSKA (reference sequence). CDR3 in DNA: TGCAGTACCAGACCTCAGGGGTCGCAGCATTTT. It translates to CSTRPQGSQHF.

V gene TRBV21-1 combines with J gene TRBJ2-7; the table's D call TRBD1 went unverified against the DNA. TRBV21-1 is designated a pseudogene. The CDR3 length is 15 residues. DNA for the CDR3: TGTGCCAGCAGGACCCAGACAGGGGCGACCTACGAGCAGTACTTC. It yields the protein CASRTQTGATYEQYF.

A single count supports this clone. The CDR3 region is CASSPPLDRGEPQHF. The DNA of the CDR3 is TGTGCCAGCAGTCCCCCCCTCGACAGGGGTGAGCCCCAGCATTTT. This chain connects TRBV27 to TRBJ1-5; 8 bases agree with TRBD1. V shed 5 bases, J shed 8 bases, and the junction held 11 bases outside the gene matches. This CDR3 spans 15 amino acids. Germline values: CDR1 MNHEY, CDR2 SMNVEV (reference sequence).

The chain has TRBV10-3 and TRBJ2-1, with D perhaps matching TRBD2 (6 bases). Germline V CDR1 and CDR2: ENHRY, SYGVKD. The CDR3 contains 14 residues. Trimming cost V 7 bases and J 10 bases, with 20 bases left between them. The CDR3 loop reads CAINELAEEREQFF. Written as DNA, the CDR3 is TGTGCCATCAACGAACTAGCCGAGGAGAGGGAGCAGTTCTTC.

V is TRBV28 and J is TRBJ2-1, with 10 bases lining up with TRBD2. The trim removed 1 base at V and 2 bases at J, leaving 5 bases unmatched. The length of the CDR3 is 17 residues. CDR1 and CDR2 from the germline V gene are MDHEN and SYDVKM. This chain's CDR3 is CASSLSGLAQTYNEQFF. CDR3 sequence (DNA): TGTGCCAGCAGTTTATCGGGACTAGCGCAAACCTACAATGAGCAGTTCTTC.

J is TRBJ2-7 and V is TRBV5-1; D remains unclear. CDR1 and CDR2 (germline): SGHRS, YFSETQ. The ends were cut back, 0 bases at V and 5 bases at J, with 9 bases in the middle. The CDR3 spans 13 residues. CDR3 bases: TGCGCCAGCAGCTTGGCCGTCAGGAACGAGCAGTACTTC. It is translated as CASSLAVRNEQYF.

V usage is TRBV27 and J usage is TRBJ1-6; weak D call: TRBD1 (6 bases). V was pared by 3 bases and J by 0 bases, with 12 bases between. The CDR3 has 17 amino acids. Germline assignment: CDR1 MNHEY and CDR2 SMNVEV (reference sequence). CDR3 DNA sequence: TGTGCCAGCAGTTTTACAGGGTCGGTCTCCTATAATTCACCCCTCCACTTT. Its translation: CASSFTGSVSYNSPLHF.

J is TRBJ2-7 and V is TRBV19, with 7 positions matching TRBD2. The length of the CDR3 is 15 residues. V lost 1 base, J lost 2 bases, and 5 bases stayed unmatched. The germline V gene has CDR1 LNHDA and CDR2 SQIVND (reference sequence). The CDR3 loop is CASSIGEGWAYEQYF. Written as DNA, the CDR3 is TGTGCCAGTAGTATAGGGGAGGGTTGGGCCTACGAGCAGTACTTC.

The chain has TRBV18 and TRBJ1-2, with 7 nucleotides matching TRBD1. Trimming took 3 bases from V and 0 from J; bases not matched to a gene: 4. The V gene's germline CDR1 is KGHSH and CDR2 LQKENI. The CDR3 loop spans 15 amino acids. CDR3: CASSPQTGTNYGYTF. Written as DNA, the CDR3 is TGTGCCAGCTCACCGCAGACAGGGACTAACTATGGCTACACCTTC.

The rearrangement links TRBV7-3 to TRBJ1-3, with TRBD1 matching over 7 bases. V was clipped by 5 bases and J by 3 bases; unmatched bases: 10. Germline CDR1 reads SGHTA; CDR2 reads FQGTGA. This CDR3 is 16 amino acids long. This chain's CDR3 is CASSPNRRQGGNTIYF. The CDR3 DNA reads as TGTGCCAGCAGCCCGAACAGACGACAGGGTGGAAACACCATATATTTT.

The chain's CDR3 is CASSYSTGTGNEQYF. For the CDR3, the DNA is TGTGCCAGCAGTTACTCGACCGGGACAGGGAACGAGCAGTACTTC. The chain combines TRBV6-5 with TRBJ2-7; 9 bases fit TRBD1. The ends lost 0 bases at V and 5 bases at J; junction bases unmatched: 5. CDR1 MNHEY and CDR2 SVGAGI come from the germline V gene. The CDR3 has 15 residues.

The chain couples TRBV21-1 to TRBJ2-2; TRBD1, the table's D call, was not compared with the DNA. TRBV21-1 is tagged as a pseudogene. The length of the CDR3 is 19 residues. CDR3 sequence reads: CASSKMHLPGTGWTGELFF. The DNA of the CDR3 is TGTGCCAGCAGCAAAATGCACCTCCCAGGGACAGGTTGGACCGGGGAGCTGTTTTTT.

Only one count was recorded for this clone. The chain recombines TRBV5-8 with TRBJ2-7; D possibly corresponds to TRBD2 (5 bases). The V gene lost 4 bases and the J gene lost 2 bases, with 19 bases spanning the gap. Germline V gene lookup returns CDR1 SGHTS and CDR2 YDEGEE. The CDR3 is made up of 16 amino acids. CDR3 region: CASSMLVREGAYEQYF. The CDR3 nucleotides are TGTGCCAGCAGCATGCTTGTCCGGGAAGGCGCCTACGAGCAGTACTTC. The full variable domain, completed using reference TRBV5-8 and TRBJ2-7, is EAGVTQSPTHLIKTRGQQATLRCSPISGHTSVYWYQQALGLGLQFLLWYDEGEERNRGNFPPRFSGRQFPNYSSELNVNALELEDSALYLCASSMLVREGAYEQYFGPGTRLTVT.

The chain links TRBV2 to TRBJ2-1, with D tentatively TRBD1 (6 bases). CDR3 length equals 13 residues. V was trimmed by 4 bases and J by 5 bases, leaving 9 bases between them. CDR1 is SNHLY, CDR2 FYNNEI, per germline. CDR3 sequence: CASSGQVNNEQFF. The CDR3 DNA is TGTGCCAGCAGTGGACAGGTCAACAATGAGCAGTTCTTC.

The chain uses TRBV5-1 and TRBJ2-1, with 10 positions matching TRBD2. Germline lookup yields CDR1 SGHRS and CDR2 YFSETQ. The V gene end was trimmed by 0 bases and the J gene end by 1 base; junction bases not matched to a gene: 10. The CDR3 is 19 residues long. The chain's CDR3 is CASSLAGGLASTSYNEQFF. The CDR3 nucleotides are TGCGCCAGCAGCTTGGCCGGGGGACTAGCGTCGACGTCCTACAATGAGCAGTTCTTC.

The chain employs TRBV6-1 and TRBJ2-7, with a tentative D call TRBD1 (6 bases). Trimming cost V 0 bases and J 3 bases, with 21 bases left between them. Looked up from germline, CDR1 is MNHNS and CDR2 is SASEGT. The CDR3 has 18 residues. In nucleotides, the CDR3 is TGTGCCAGCAGTGAAGCAAGCCAGGGGTGGGCTGGGAACTACGAGCAGTACTTC. It translates to CASSEASQGWAGNYEQYF.

This chain links TRBV27 with TRBJ2-7, with TRBD1 as a possible D gene (8 bases). CDR1 is MNHEY and CDR2 is SMNVEV in the germline V gene (reference sequence). V dropped 6 bases and J dropped 0 bases, with 15 bases sitting between them. The CDR3 runs 15 residues. The CDR3 reads CASSQTGDYSYEQYF. The CDR3 DNA reads as TGTGCCAGCAGCCAGACAGGGGACTACTCCTACGAGCAGTACTTC.

This clone was observed a single time. This chain connects TRBV9 to TRBJ2-7, with 12 nucleotides matching TRBD2. The V segment lost 3 bases and the J segment 4 bases; nucleotides outside the gene matches: 2. Per the germline V gene, CDR1 is SGDLS and CDR2 is YYNGEE. This CDR3 contains 14 residues. The CDR3 protein is CASSATSGRYEQYF. As DNA, the CDR3 is TGTGCCAGCAGCGCGACTAGCGGGAGATACGAGCAGTACTTC.

This clone was detected a few times. This chain connects TRBV3-1 (or the pseudogene TRBV3-2) to TRBJ2-7, with 8 nucleotides matching TRBD1. The CDR3 spans 12 residues. Germline CDR1 reads LGHDT; CDR2 reads YNNKEL (reference sequence). The trim removed 7 bases at V and 7 bases at J, leaving 6 bases unmatched. The CDR3 reads CASTFGQGEQYF. The CDR3, as DNA: TGTGCCAGCACCTTTGGACAGGGTGAGCAGTACTTC.

The V and J genes are TRBV19 and TRBJ1-2, with D maybe TRBD1 (5 bases). V was shortened by 3 bases and J by 4 bases, with 12 bases between the two germline ends. This CDR3 is built from 14 residues. The germline CDR1 and CDR2 sequences are LNHDA and SQIVND (reference sequence). The CDR3 loop is CASSIPGNFYGYTF. Here the CDR3 DNA reads TGTGCCAGTAGTATCCCAGGGAATTTCTATGGCTACACCTTC.

This sequence joins TRBV5-1 and TRBJ2-2, with 11 nucleotides matching TRBD1. This CDR3 contains 15 residues. V trimming: 0 bases; J trimming: 8 bases; junction bases outside the gene matches: 3. CDR1 and CDR2 from the germline V gene are SGHRS and YFSETQ. The CDR3: CASSLGTGGPGELFF. CDR3 coding DNA: TGCGCCAGCAGCTTGGGGACAGGGGGCCCGGGGGAGCTGTTTTTT.

This chain joins TRBV5-4 and TRBJ2-5; 8 nucleotides line up with TRBD2. The CDR3 is 16 amino acids. The germline V gene encodes CDR1 SGHNT and CDR2 YYREEE (reference sequence). V lost 3 bases and J lost 4; bases outside the gene matches: 11. CDR3 DNA: TGTGCCAGCAGCTCCAAAGCGGGAGCAGCCCCAGAGACCCAGTACTTC. It codes for CASSSKAGAAPETQYF.

The rearrangement links TRBV7-3 to TRBJ2-1; 14 bases align to TRBD2. V trimming: 5 bases; J trimming: 9 bases; junction bases outside the gene matches: 9. Germline V lookup: CDR1 SGHTA, CDR2 FQGTGA. The CDR3 runs 16 residues. This chain's CDR3 is CASSPVGLAGVAEQFF. The CDR3 DNA follows: TGTGCCAGCAGCCCCGTGGGACTAGCGGGAGTAGCTGAGCAGTTCTTC.

This chain connects TRBV25-1 to TRBJ1-2; D possibly corresponds to TRBD1 (5 bases). The CDR3 loop spans 13 amino acids. V lost 6 bases, J lost 7 bases, and 15 bases lay in between. CDR1 is MGHDK, CDR2 SYGVNS, per germline. The CDR3 spells CASSQSQVVGYTF. For the CDR3, the DNA is TGTGCCAGCAGCCAGTCACAGGTTGTTGGCTACACCTTC.